This is a list of T cell receptor beta chains from one sample in a study of CD8+ T cells in alopecia areata. Data came from immunoSEQ multiplex PCR; TCRdb stores just in-frame clones and leaves some out. The sample yields about 8,000 clones, about two thirds seen once. What was sequenced was CD4+ Tregs sorted from blood. These receptors were taken from a human donor with alopecia areata. Each CDR3 is given with its conserved first and last residue. A D gene is named only where the DNA matches it firmly. The size entry is marked missing in some rows and otherwise reads once, few, many or a size class.

D gene,clone size,V gene,CDR3 length,J gene,CDR3 protein,CDR3 DNA
TRBD2,-,TRBV6-5,14,TRBJ2-5,CASRLGTNQETQYF,TGTGCCAGCAGACTCGGGACTAATCAAGAGACCCAGTACTTC
-,few,TRBV5-6,13,TRBJ1-2,CASSATWNYGYTF,TGTGCCAGCAGCGCAACATGGAACTATGGCTACACCTTC
-,once,TRBV4-1,17,TRBJ2-1,CASSQDRPGTYIGEQFF,TGCGCCAGCAGCCAAGATCGTCCAGGAACCTACATTGGTGAGCAGTTCTTC
-,-,TRBV11-2,16,TRBJ2-3,CASSRRGSLEYNTQYF,TGTGCCAGCAGCCGCAGGGGCAGTTTAGAGTATAATACGCAGTATTTT
-,-,TRBV7-9,19,TRBJ2-3,CASSLGTIAGRGSTDTQYF,TGTGCCAGCAGCTTAGGGACAATAGCGGGCAGGGGATCCACAGATACGCAGTATTTT
TRBD1,once,TRBV15,16,TRBJ2-3,CATSRDPGGAADTQYF,TGTGCCACCAGCAGAGATCCAGGGGGCGCGGCAGATACGCAGTATTTT
-,-,TRBV27,14,TRBJ1-1,CASSHPGANTEAFF,TGTGCCAGCAGTCACCCAGGGGCCAACACTGAAGCTTTCTTT
-,-,TRBV5-1,15,TRBJ2-3,CASSFSLRASDTQYF,TGCGCCAGCAGCTTTTCTTTGCGGGCCTCAGATACGCAGTATTTT
-,-,TRBV7-9,14,TRBJ1-3,CASSWGTGVNTIYF,TGTGCCAGCAGCTGGGGAACTGGAGTTAACACCATATATTTT
TRBD1,-,TRBV10-3,14,TRBJ2-3,CAIMGQGGSDTQYF,TGTGCCATCATGGGACAGGGTGGTTCAGATACGCAGTATTTT
-,-,TRBV30,11,TRBJ2-1,CAWGPYNEQFF,TGTGCCTGGGGACCATACAATGAGCAGTTCTTC
-,-,TRBV5-1,12,TRBJ2-1,CASSRLHNEQFF,TGCGCCAGCAGCCGACTGCATAATGAGCAGTTCTTC
-,few,TRBV5-1,18,TRBJ2-1,CASSFHRRQSLAYNEQFF,TGCGCCAGCAGCTTTCACCGCAGACAGTCGCTCGCCTACAATGAGCAGTTCTTC
-,-,TRBV7-3,14,TRBJ2-7,CASSLDGIPYEQYF,TGTGCCAGCAGCTTAGATGGGATCCCCTACGAGCAGTACTTC
-,-,TRBV5-1,14,TRBJ2-6,CASSPRSGANVLTF,TGCGCCAGCAGCCCCCGCTCTGGGGCCAACGTCCTGACTTTC
-,-,TRBV9,14,TRBJ2-1,CASSVGGSRNEQFF,TGTGCCAGCAGCGTAGGGGGTAGCAGGAATGAGCAGTTCTTC
TRBD1,few,TRBV28,15,TRBJ2-5,CASSGAYRGRETQYF,TGTGCCAGCTCAGGGGCATACAGGGGTAGAGAGACCCAGTACTTC
-,-,TRBV11-2,15,TRBJ2-7,CASSLRVLGSYEQYF,TGTGCCAGCAGCTTAAGGGTCTTGGGGTCCTACGAGCAGTACTTC
-,-,TRBV7-9,13,TRBJ2-4,CASSLPGLIHQYF,TGTGCCAGCAGTCTACCGGGACTTATCCACCAGTACTTC
-,-,TRBV28,11,TRBJ1-1,CASSLSTEAFF,TGTGCCAGCAGTTTAAGCACTGAAGCTTTCTTT
-,-,TRBV7-3,16,TRBJ2-2,CASTEGGGTNTGELFF,TGTGCCAGCACTGAAGGTGGGGGGACGAACACCGGGGAGCTGTTTTTT
-,-,TRBV7-2,15,TRBJ2-1,CASSPDASSYNEQFF,TGTGCCAGCAGCCCCGACGCGAGCTCCTACAATGAGCAGTTCTTC
-,few,TRBV20-1,10,TRBJ2-7,CSASEYEQYF,TGCAGTGCATCGGAGTACGAGCAGTACTTC
-,-,TRBV7-6,15,TRBJ2-5,CASSYLRTEQETQYF,TGTGCCAGCAGCTACCTTCGGACGGAGCAAGAGACCCAGTACTTC
-,-,TRBV7-3,11,TRBJ2-1,CASGVRNEQFF,TGTGCCAGCGGGGTGAGGAATGAGCAGTTCTTC
-,-,TRBV6-6,16,TRBJ2-5,CASSSTTGGRGETQYF,TGTGCCAGCAGTTCAACCACCGGGGGCCGGGGAGAGACCCAGTACTTC
-,once,TRBV29-1,14,TRBJ2-3,CSVVLAAGTDTQYF,TGCAGCGTTGTCCTAGCTGCGGGCACAGATACGCAGTATTTT
-,-,TRBV7-2,13,TRBJ2-7,CASSLNRAYEQYF,TGTGCCAGCAGCTTAAACAGAGCCTACGAGCAGTACTTC
TRBD2,-,TRBV30,19,TRBJ2-1,CAWINSGLAGAVFPSEQFF,TGTGCCTGGATCAACTCGGGACTAGCGGGTGCTGTATTCCCGAGTGAGCAGTTCTTC
-,once,TRBV30,15,TRBJ1-2,CAWSASLQGNYGYTF,TGTGCCTGGAGCGCTTCTCTCCAGGGCAACTATGGCTACACCTTC
-,-,TRBV15,17,TRBJ2-5,CATSRGVEGPPPETQYF,TGTGCCACCAGCAGAGGGGTAGAAGGACCCCCCCCAGAGACCCAGTACTTC
-,-,TRBV7-3,15,TRBJ2-3,CASSRRGLYTDTQYF,TGTGCCAGCAGCCGCAGGGGCCTCTACACAGATACGCAGTATTTT
-,-,TRBV29-1,15,TRBJ2-3,CSALDRGLSTDTQYF,TGCAGCGCCCTTGACAGGGGACTAAGCACAGATACGCAGTATTTT
-,few,TRBV7-9,16,TRBJ2-3,CASSLRWTQNTDTQYF,TGTGCCAGCAGCTTAAGGTGGACACAAAACACAGATACGCAGTATTTT
-,-,TRBV29-1,13,TRBJ1-2,CSVESQTIGGYTF,TGCAGCGTTGAGTCGCAAACAATAGGGGGCTACACCTTC
TRBD1,-,TRBV2,15,TRBJ1-5,CASSGGRGLGQPQHF,TGTGCCAGCAGTGGAGGCAGGGGGCTGGGGCAGCCCCAGCATTTT
-,-,TRBV5-1,13,TRBJ2-3,CASSPGEADTQYF,TGCGCCAGCAGCCCTGGTGAGGCAGATACGCAGTATTTT